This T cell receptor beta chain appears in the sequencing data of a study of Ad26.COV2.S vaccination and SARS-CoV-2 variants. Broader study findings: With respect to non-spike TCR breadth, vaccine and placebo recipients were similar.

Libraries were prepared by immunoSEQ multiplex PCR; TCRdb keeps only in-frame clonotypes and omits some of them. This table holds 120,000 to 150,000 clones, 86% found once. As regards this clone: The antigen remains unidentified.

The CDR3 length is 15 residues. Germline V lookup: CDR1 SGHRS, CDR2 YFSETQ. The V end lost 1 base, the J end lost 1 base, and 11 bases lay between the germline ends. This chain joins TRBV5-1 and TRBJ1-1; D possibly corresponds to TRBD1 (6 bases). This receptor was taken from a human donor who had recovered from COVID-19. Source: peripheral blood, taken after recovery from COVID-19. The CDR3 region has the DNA TGCGCCAGCAGCTTGCAAACAGGGACGAACACTGAAGCTTTCTTT. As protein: CASSLQTGTNTEAFF.